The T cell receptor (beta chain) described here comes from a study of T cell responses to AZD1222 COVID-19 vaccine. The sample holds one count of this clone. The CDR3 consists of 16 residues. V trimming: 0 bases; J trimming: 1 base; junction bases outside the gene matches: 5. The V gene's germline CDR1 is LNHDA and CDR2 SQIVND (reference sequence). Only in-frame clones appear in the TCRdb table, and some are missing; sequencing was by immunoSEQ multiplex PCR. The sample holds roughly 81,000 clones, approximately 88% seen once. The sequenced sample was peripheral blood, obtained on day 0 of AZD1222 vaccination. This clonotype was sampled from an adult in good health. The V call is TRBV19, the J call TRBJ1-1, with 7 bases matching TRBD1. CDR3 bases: TGTGCCAGTAGTATAGATCGGGACAGAGAGAACACTGAAGCTTTCTTT. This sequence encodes CASSIDRDRENTEAFF.